This T cell receptor beta chain was retrieved from a study of OX40 agonist ivuxolimab in advanced cancers. Only in-frame clones appear in the TCRdb table, and some are missing; sequencing was by immunoSEQ multiplex PCR. The table has around 97,000 clones, roughly nine tenths seen once; the top ten hold approximately 5.7%. Notes on the study in general: The study found among the lowest clonal expansion in partial responders at 0.1-3.0 mg/kg.

CDR3 length: 14 residues. Trimming at V came to 3 bases and at J to 3 bases, leaving 5 bases not matched to a gene. Germline CDR1 is SGDLS and CDR2 is YYNGEE. With regard to this clone: Its antigen is still unknown.

The sequence came from an adult with an advanced solid tumor such as melanoma, head and neck, liver or kidney cancer. This sample comprised CD4+ or CD8+ T cells sorted from blood, obtained in a trial of the OX40 agonist ivuxolimab. V gene TRBV9 combines with J gene TRBJ1-1, with TRBD1 identical over 7 bases. As DNA, the CDR3 is TGTGCCAGCAGCGCCAGGGGGGGGTACACTGAAGCTTTCTTT. Its protein product is CASSARGGYTEAFF.